This entry features one T cell receptor beta chain sequence. The J segment lost 10 bases and the V segment lost 0 bases, leaving 19 bases of the junction unmatched. The CDR3 is made up of 17 amino acids. In germline, CDR1 is GTSNPN, CDR2 SVGIG (reference sequence). The data belong to a study of blood T cell repertoires in COVID-19. The table came from immunoSEQ multiplex PCR; TCRdb's copy has only in-frame clones and leaves some out. The sample has approximately 150,000 clones, 85% to 90% seen once. The source is a man aged 50-60 years who had recovered from COVID-19. V usage is TRBV30 and J usage is TRBJ1-1; 8 bases line up with TRBD1. The sample consisted of peripheral blood. The CDR3 region has the DNA TGTGCCTGGAGTGTACGTCGGGTCACTCTTCAACAGGGGGGAGCTTTCTTT. Translating gives CAWSVRRVTLQQGGAFF.